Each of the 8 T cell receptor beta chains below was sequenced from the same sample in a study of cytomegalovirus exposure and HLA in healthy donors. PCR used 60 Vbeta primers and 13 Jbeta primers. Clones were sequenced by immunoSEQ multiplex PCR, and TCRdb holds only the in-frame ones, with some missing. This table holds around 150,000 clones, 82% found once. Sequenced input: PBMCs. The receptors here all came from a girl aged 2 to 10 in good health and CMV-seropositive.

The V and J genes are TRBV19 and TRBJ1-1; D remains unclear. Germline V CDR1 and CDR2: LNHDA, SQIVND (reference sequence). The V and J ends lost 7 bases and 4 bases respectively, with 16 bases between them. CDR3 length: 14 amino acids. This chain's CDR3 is CASTLTSRGTEAFF. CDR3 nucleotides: TGTGCCAGTACCTTGACGAGTAGAGGCACTGAAGCTTTCTTT.

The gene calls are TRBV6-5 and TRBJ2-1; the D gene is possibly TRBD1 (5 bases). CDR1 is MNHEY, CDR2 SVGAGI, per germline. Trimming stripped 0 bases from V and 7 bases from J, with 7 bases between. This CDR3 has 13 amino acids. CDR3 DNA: TGTGCCAGCAGTTACTCCCAGGGTAATGAGCAGTTCTTC. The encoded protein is CASSYSQGNEQFF.

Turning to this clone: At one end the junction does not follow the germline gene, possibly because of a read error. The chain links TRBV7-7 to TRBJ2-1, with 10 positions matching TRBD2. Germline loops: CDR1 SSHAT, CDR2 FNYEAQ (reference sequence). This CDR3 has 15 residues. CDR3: CASSLTLAGDNEQFF. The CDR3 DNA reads TGTGCTAGCAGCTTAACCCTAGCGGGAGACAATGAGCAGTTCTTC.

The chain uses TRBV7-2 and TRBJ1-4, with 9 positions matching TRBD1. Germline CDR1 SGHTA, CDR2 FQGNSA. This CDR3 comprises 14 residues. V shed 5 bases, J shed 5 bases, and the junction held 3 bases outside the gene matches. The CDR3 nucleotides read TGTGCCAGCAGCCCGGACAGGGGAAATGAAAAACTGTTTTTT. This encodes CASSPDRGNEKLFF.

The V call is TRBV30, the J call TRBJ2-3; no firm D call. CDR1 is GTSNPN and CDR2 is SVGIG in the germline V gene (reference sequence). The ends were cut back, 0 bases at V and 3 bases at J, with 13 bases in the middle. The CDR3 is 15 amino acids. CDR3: CAWSVGALQTDTQYF. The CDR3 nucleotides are TGTGCCTGGAGTGTAGGAGCCCTCCAAACAGATACGCAGTATTTT.

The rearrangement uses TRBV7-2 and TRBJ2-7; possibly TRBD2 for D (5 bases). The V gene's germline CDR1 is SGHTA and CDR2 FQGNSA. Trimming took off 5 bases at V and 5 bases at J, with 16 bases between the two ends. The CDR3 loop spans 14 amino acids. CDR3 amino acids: CASSLQAEVDEQYF. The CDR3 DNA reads TGTGCCAGCAGCCTCCAAGCGGAAGTTGACGAGCAGTACTTC. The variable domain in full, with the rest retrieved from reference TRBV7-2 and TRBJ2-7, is GAGVSQSPSNKVTEKGKDVELRCDPISGHTALYWYRQSLGQGLEFLIYFQGNSAPDKSGLPSDRFSAERTGGSVSTLTIQRTQQEDSAVYLCASSLQAEVDEQYFGPGTRLTVT.

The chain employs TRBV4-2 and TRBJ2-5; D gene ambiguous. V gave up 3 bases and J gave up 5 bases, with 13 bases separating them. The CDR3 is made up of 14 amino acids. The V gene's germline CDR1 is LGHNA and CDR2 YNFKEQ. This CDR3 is CASSQGLGWETQYF. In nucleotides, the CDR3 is TGTGCCAGCAGCCAGGGCCTGGGCTGGGAGACCCAGTACTTC.

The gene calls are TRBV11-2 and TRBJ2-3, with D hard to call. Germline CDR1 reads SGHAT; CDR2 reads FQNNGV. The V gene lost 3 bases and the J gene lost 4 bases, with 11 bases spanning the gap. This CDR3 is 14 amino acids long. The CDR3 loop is CASSFSRYPDTQYF. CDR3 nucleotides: TGTGCCAGCAGCTTCTCCAGGTACCCAGATACGCAGTATTTT. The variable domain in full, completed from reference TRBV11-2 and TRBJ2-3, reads EAGVAQSPRYKIIEKRQSVAFWCNPISGHATLYWYQQILGQGPKLLIQFQNNGVVDDSQLPKDRFSAERLKGVDSTLKIQPAKLEDSAVYLCASSFSRYPDTQYFGPGTRLTVL.